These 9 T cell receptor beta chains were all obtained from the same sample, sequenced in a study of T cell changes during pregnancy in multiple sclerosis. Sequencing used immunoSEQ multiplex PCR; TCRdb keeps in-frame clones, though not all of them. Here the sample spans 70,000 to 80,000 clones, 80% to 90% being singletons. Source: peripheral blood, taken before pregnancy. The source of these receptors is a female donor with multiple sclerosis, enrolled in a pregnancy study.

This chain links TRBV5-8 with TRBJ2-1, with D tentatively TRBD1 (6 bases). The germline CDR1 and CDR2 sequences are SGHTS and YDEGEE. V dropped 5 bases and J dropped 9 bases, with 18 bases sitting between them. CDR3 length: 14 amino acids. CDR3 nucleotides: TGTGCCAGCAGTCGTGGACAGACTGGGGGTGAGCAGTTCTTC. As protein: CASSRGQTGGEQFF. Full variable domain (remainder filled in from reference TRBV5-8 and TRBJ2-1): EAGVTQSPTHLIKTRGQQATLRCSPISGHTSVYWYQQALGLGLQFLLWYDEGEERNRGNFPPRFSGRQFPNYSSELNVNALELEDSALYLCASSRGQTGGEQFFGPGTRLTVL.

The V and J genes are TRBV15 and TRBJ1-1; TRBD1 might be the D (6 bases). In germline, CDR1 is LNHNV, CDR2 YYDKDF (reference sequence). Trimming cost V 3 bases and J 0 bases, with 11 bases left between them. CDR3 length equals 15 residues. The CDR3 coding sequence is TGTGCCACCAGCAGGGGGGGGGACATGAACACTGAAGCTTTCTTT. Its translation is CATSRGGDMNTEAFF.

The CDR3 loop is CASLAGGGQFF. As DNA, the CDR3 is TGTGCCAGCCTAGCGGGAGGGGGGCAGTTCTTC. The rearrangement links TRBV6-5 to TRBJ2-1; 12 bases line up with TRBD2. The germline V gene has CDR1 MNHEY and CDR2 SVGAGI. This CDR3 spans 11 amino acids. V shed 8 bases, J shed 12 bases, and the junction held 2 bases outside the gene matches.

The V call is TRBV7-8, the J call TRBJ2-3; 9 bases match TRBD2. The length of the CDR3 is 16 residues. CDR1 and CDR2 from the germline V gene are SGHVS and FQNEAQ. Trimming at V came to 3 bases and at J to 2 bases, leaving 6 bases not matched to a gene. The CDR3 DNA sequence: TGTGCCAGCAGCTTCGGAGCGGGAGGTGCCACAGATACGCAGTATTTT. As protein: CASSFGAGGATDTQYF.

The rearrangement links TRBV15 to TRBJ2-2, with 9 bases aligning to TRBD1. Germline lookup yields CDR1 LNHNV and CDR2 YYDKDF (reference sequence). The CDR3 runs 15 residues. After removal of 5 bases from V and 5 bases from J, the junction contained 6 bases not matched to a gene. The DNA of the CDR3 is TGTGCCACCAGCCGAACAGGGGGCAGGACCGGGGAGCTGTTTTTT. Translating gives CATSRTGGRTGELFF.

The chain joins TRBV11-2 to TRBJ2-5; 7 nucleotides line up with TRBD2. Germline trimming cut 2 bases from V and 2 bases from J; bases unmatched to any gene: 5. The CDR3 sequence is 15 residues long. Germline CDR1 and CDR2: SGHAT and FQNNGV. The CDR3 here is CASSLPRGGQETQYF. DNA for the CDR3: TGTGCCAGCAGCTTACCCCGGGGAGGGCAAGAGACCCAGTACTTC.

Here the CDR3 DNA reads TGTGCCAGCAGCGTAGTCTCGGGAGGATCAGAGACCCAGTACTTC. Its protein product is CASSVVSGGSETQYF. The rearrangement uses TRBV9 and TRBJ2-5; 7 bases line up with TRBD2. This CDR3 has 15 residues. CDR1 and CDR2 (germline): SGDLS, YYNGEE. The V segment lost 0 bases and the J segment 4 bases; nucleotides outside the gene matches: 6.

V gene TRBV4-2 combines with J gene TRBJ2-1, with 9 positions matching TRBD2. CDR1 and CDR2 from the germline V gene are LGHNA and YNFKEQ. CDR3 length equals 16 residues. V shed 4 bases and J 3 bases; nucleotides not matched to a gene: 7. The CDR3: CASSLDSGRGYNEQFF. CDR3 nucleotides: TGTGCCAGCAGCCTCGATAGCGGGAGAGGCTACAATGAGCAGTTCTTC.

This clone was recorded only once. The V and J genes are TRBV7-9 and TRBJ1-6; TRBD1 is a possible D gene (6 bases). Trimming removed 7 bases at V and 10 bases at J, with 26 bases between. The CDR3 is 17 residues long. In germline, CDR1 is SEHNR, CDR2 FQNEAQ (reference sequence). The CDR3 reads CASNQARTAFNRSPLHF. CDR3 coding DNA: TGTGCCAGCAACCAGGCGCGGACAGCCTTCAATCGGTCACCCCTCCACTTT.